The 16 T cell receptor beta chains below all came from one sample that was sequenced in a study of cytomegalovirus exposure and HLA in healthy donors (dated by TCRdb to about 2017). The receptor library was made with the immunoSEQ multiplex PCR assay. A mixture of 60 forward primers for TCR Vbeta segments and 13 reverse primers for TCR Jbeta segments was used in the multiplex PCR. Imported from immuneACCESS, the table was reduced by TCRdb to in-frame sequences with V and J called. These copies leave out some clones; in studies compared against another copy, an unresolved V gene accounts for under half, and the cause of the remainder is not known. The sample has more than 80,000 clones on record, roughly four fifths of them singletons. Of the sample, approximately 3.7% falls within the top ten clones. Material: PBMCs. The receptors derive from a man in his fifties or sixties in good health and CMV-seronegative.

V is TRBV19 and J is TRBJ2-2; maybe TRBD1 (6 bases). Trimming removed 5 bases at V and 4 bases at J, with 14 bases between. Germline V gene lookup returns CDR1 LNHDA and CDR2 SQIVND (reference sequence). The CDR3 is 15 residues long. The CDR3 region is CASSLRGWVTGELFF. The CDR3 DNA sequence: TGTGCCAGTAGTTTAAGGGGGTGGGTCACCGGGGAGCTGTTTTTT.

This clone has only a few counts. This chain uses TRBV19 with TRBJ1-2, with 8 bases matching TRBD1. The CDR3 has 16 amino acids. The germline CDR1 and CDR2 sequences are LNHDA and SQIVND (reference sequence). The junction had 14 bases not matched to a gene; V was cut back by 7 bases and J by 4 bases. CDR3 in DNA: TGTGCCAGTATACGACGTCAGGGGGCGAGGGGCTATGGCTACACCTTC. This translates into CASIRRQGARGYGYTF.

The gene calls are TRBV6-5 and TRBJ1-2; the D gene is possibly TRBD1 (6 bases). The CDR3 extends over 14 amino acids. The germline V gene has CDR1 MNHEY and CDR2 SVGAGI. V lost 5 bases to trimming and J lost 5 bases, with 15 bases between them. CDR3 sequence: CASSQIQGRYGYTF. CDR3 bases: TGTGCCAGCAGTCAAATACAGGGCCGGTATGGCTACACCTTC.

The chain has TRBV28 and TRBJ2-1, with D tentatively TRBD2 (7 bases). Trimming stripped 4 bases from V and 6 bases from J, with 13 bases between. Germline V gives CDR1 MDHEN, CDR2 SYDVKM. There are 14 residues in the CDR3. The chain's CDR3 is CASSSGGGTNEQFF. CDR3 bases: TGTGCCAGCAGTTCGGGCGGGGGCACCAATGAGCAGTTCTTC.

The CDR3, as DNA: TGCAGCGTTGAGGGGGTCCGGGACAGGGGGCGCCGATGGGCTGAAGCTTTCTTT. Its protein product is CSVEGVRDRGRRWAEAFF. The chain uses TRBV29-1 and TRBJ1-1; 12 bases agree with TRBD1. The CDR3 spans 18 residues. Germline V lookup: CDR1 SQVTM, CDR2 ANQGSEA. Trimming removed 3 bases from V and 6 bases from J; junction bases left unmatched: 17.

The J gene is TRBJ2-1, the V gene TRBV10-3; TRBD2 matches 10 bases. Germline CDR1 ENHRY, CDR2 SYGVKD. The CDR3 totals 17 residues. V lost 4 bases and J lost 1; bases outside the gene matches: 7. The CDR3 coding sequence is TGTGCCATCAGTGCCCCGAGCGGGGGGGCGTCCTACAATGAGCAGTTCTTC. Protein sequence: CAISAPSGGASYNEQFF.

This rearrangement joins TRBV13 to TRBJ1-1; D not resolved. The V gene lost 5 bases and the J gene lost 7 bases, with 8 bases spanning the gap. The length of the CDR3 is 11 residues. The germline V gene has CDR1 PRHDT and CDR2 FYEKMQ (reference sequence). This CDR3 reads CASSLHSEAFF. In nucleotides, the CDR3 is TGTGCCAGCAGCCTACACAGTGAAGCTTTCTTT.

The CDR3 is CASSTYRRAEQFF. In DNA form, the CDR3 reads TGTGCCAGCAGTACATATCGGAGAGCCGAGCAGTTCTTC. V and J are TRBV27 and TRBJ2-1; no clear D. V was pared by 5 bases and J by 10 bases, with 15 bases between. The CDR3 runs to 13 residues. Germline V gene data show CDR1 as MNHEY and CDR2 as SMNVEV (reference sequence).

CDR3 nucleotides: TGTGCCAGCAGCCGATTTACAGTGAACACTGAAGCTTTCTTT. This codes for CASSRFTVNTEAFF. The chain is built from TRBV14 and TRBJ1-1; no clear D. The CDR3 contains 14 residues. With 4 bases removed from V and 0 bases from J, the gap between germline ends came to 9 bases. Looked up from germline, CDR1 is SGHDN and CDR2 is FVKESK.

This CDR3 reads CASSVDRESQPQHF. The CDR3 DNA follows: TGTGCCAGTAGTGTGGACAGGGAGTCTCAGCCCCAGCATTTT. This chain joins TRBV19 and TRBJ1-5, with 8 bases fitting TRBD1. The CDR3 is made up of 14 amino acids. The germline V gene encodes CDR1 LNHDA and CDR2 SQIVND (reference sequence). After removal of 5 bases from V and 6 bases from J, the junction contained 6 bases not matched to a gene.

The chain links TRBV6-5 to TRBJ1-5; TRBD1 is a possible D gene (5 bases). Germline-derived CDR1 and CDR2 are MNHEY and SVGAGI. V was trimmed by 6 bases and J by 2 bases, leaving 11 bases between them. There are 14 residues in the CDR3. CDR3 residues: CASRLDSGNQPQHF. DNA of the CDR3: TGTGCCAGCAGACTCGACAGCGGCAATCAGCCCCAGCATTTT.

The J gene is TRBJ1-4, the V gene TRBV10-3, with 9 bases lining up with TRBD1. V lost 6 bases, J lost 8 bases, and 7 bases stayed unmatched. Germline values: CDR1 ENHRY, CDR2 SYGVKD. The CDR3 sequence is 14 residues long. The CDR3 loop reads CAIRQQGAEEKLFF. CDR3 DNA sequence: TGTGCCATCAGACAACAGGGGGCAGAAGAAAAACTGTTTTTT.

This chain connects TRBV5-5 to TRBJ2-6; 7 nucleotides line up with TRBD1. The CDR3 runs to 17 residues. CDR1 SGHKS and CDR2 YYEKEE come from the germline V gene (reference sequence). The ends lost 1 base at V and 3 bases at J; junction bases unmatched: 7. CDR3 loop: CASSLPRTGSGANVLTF. The CDR3 DNA reads TGTGCCAGCAGCTTGCCGCGGACAGGTAGTGGGGCCAACGTCCTGACTTTC.

The chain joins TRBV6-1 to TRBJ1-5; TRBD1 aligns across 7 bases. J was trimmed by 8 bases and V by 4 bases; bases with no gene match: 17. From germline, CDR1 is MNHNS and CDR2 SASEGT. The CDR3 is 17 residues long. CDR3 sequence (DNA): TGTGCCAGCAGTGGGTCCGGGGTAACAGGGGATTTCAAGCCCCAGCATTTT. Amino acid sequence: CASSGSGVTGDFKPQHF.

V gene TRBV5-1 combines with J gene TRBJ1-2, with TRBD1 as a possible D gene (6 bases). CDR3 size: 12 residues. CDR1 and CDR2 from the germline V gene are SGHRS and YFSETQ. Trimming left V 5 bases short and J 8 bases short, with 13 bases between. The CDR3 loop is CASSDRRWGYTF. In DNA form, the CDR3 reads TGCGCCAGCAGTGACAGGAGGTGGGGCTACACCTTC.

The chain recombines TRBV9 with TRBJ2-3, with D tentatively TRBD1 (5 bases). Trimming removed 1 base from V and 0 bases from J, with 9 bases in between. Germline V gene data show CDR1 as SGDLS and CDR2 as YYNGEE. This CDR3 is built from 15 residues. CDR3 loop: CASSVNQGSTDTQYF. Here the CDR3 DNA reads TGTGCCAGCAGCGTAAATCAGGGAAGCACAGATACGCAGTATTTT.